Each of the 26 T cell receptor beta chains below was sequenced from the same sample in a study of blood T cell repertoires in COVID-19 (TCRdb year 2020). Libraries were built with the immunoSEQ multiplex PCR assay. The immuneACCESS repertoire file appears here via TCRdb, limited to in-frame rearrangements. These files lack a portion of the clones; in checked studies, under half of the deficit traces to unresolved V genes, and the cause of the others is not known. This sample gives around 450,000 clones in total; 87% of them show up just once. The ten largest clones add up to roughly 1.9% of the sample. What was sequenced was PBMCs or T cells enriched from blood (not recorded which). These receptor sequences come from a woman aged 18-29 years with acute COVID-19.

The chain is built from TRBV5-1 and TRBJ2-1, with 12 bases aligning to TRBD2. Germline loops: CDR1 SGHRS, CDR2 YFSETQ. The CDR3 runs 17 residues. With 0 bases clipped from V and 7 bases from J, the junction kept 8 bases outside the gene matches. The DNA for the CDR3 is TGCGCCAGCAGCTTGGACCCGACTAGCGGGAGCTTAAATGAGCAGTTCTTC. As protein: CASSLDPTSGSLNEQFF.

CDR3 in DNA: TGTGCCAGCCTTACTAGCGGAGCTTACAATGAGCAGTTCTTC. As protein: CASLTSGAYNEQFF. This chain joins TRBV28 and TRBJ2-1; TRBD2 aligns across 8 bases. This CDR3 is built from 14 residues. Germline loops: CDR1 MDHEN, CDR2 SYDVKM. The V segment lost 8 bases and the J segment 4 bases; nucleotides outside the gene matches: 7.

This chain uses TRBV2 with TRBJ1-5; D not certain. The CDR3 contains 15 residues. Between the trimmed V and J ends, which lost 1 base and 6 bases, there was a span of 13 bases. The V gene's germline CDR1 is SNHLY and CDR2 FYNNEI. CDR3 sequence: CASSEGVIGGQPQHF. As DNA, the CDR3 is TGTGCCAGCAGTGAAGGGGTTATAGGAGGTCAGCCCCAGCATTTT.

This chain uses TRBV19 with TRBJ1-1; 9 positions agree with TRBD1. J lost 6 bases, V lost 6 bases, and 8 bases had no gene match. CDR1 is LNHDA and CDR2 is SQIVND in the germline V gene (reference sequence). This CDR3 contains 14 residues. CDR3 in DNA: TGTGCCAGTAGCGAGAGGGACAGGGTGGCTGAAGCTTTCTTT. Its translation: CASSERDRVAEAFF.

The V call is TRBV5-1, the J call TRBJ1-1; no reliable D call. This CDR3 is 17 amino acids long. V shed 5 bases and J shed 4 bases, with 24 bases lying between them. Germline V gene lookup returns CDR1 SGHRS and CDR2 YFSETQ. The CDR3 DNA follows: TGCGCCAGCAGAAATTTTAAACCCAAAAGGGAGGGCACTGAAGCTTTCTTT. Protein product: CASRNFKPKREGTEAFF.

CDR3 DNA: TGTGCCACCAGTGATTTTTCCAGCGGGAGGGATGATGAGCAGTTCTTC. Translation: CATSDFSSGRDDEQFF. This sequence joins TRBV24-1 and TRBJ2-1; 10 nucleotides align to TRBD2. With 1 base clipped from V and 8 bases from J, the junction kept 7 bases outside the gene matches. Germline-derived CDR1 and CDR2 are KGHDR and SFDVKD. The CDR3 contains 16 residues.

The rearrangement uses TRBV9 and TRBJ1-6, with D hard to call. The CDR3 contains 16 residues. V was trimmed by 2 bases and J by 5 bases, leaving 14 bases between them. Per germline, CDR1 SGDLS and CDR2 YYNGEE. CDR3 sequence reads: CASSVDGFADNSPLHF. The CDR3, as DNA: TGTGCCAGCAGCGTTGACGGATTCGCGGATAATTCACCCCTCCACTTT.

This clone was detected only once. The V and J genes are TRBV5-6 and TRBJ1-4, with a tentative D call TRBD1 (6 bases). This CDR3 is built from 14 residues. Germline lookup yields CDR1 SGHDT and CDR2 YYEEEE. V shed 2 bases and J shed 2 bases, with 7 bases lying between them. This CDR3 is CASSFGQTNEKLFF. In DNA, the CDR3 is TGTGCCAGCAGCTTCGGACAGACTAATGAAAAACTGTTTTTT.

The rearrangement uses TRBV3-1 (or the pseudogene TRBV3-2) and TRBJ2-3, with 11 bases that match TRBD2. Germline CDR1 and CDR2: LGHDT and YNNKEL (reference sequence). CDR3 length: 16 residues. With 3 bases clipped from V and 3 bases from J, the junction kept 5 bases outside the gene matches. The CDR3 nucleotides read TGTGCCAGCAGCCATACTAGCGGGGGAGGTACAGATACGCAGTATTTT. This translates into CASSHTSGGGTDTQYF.

The rearrangement links TRBV6-2 or TRBV6-3 to TRBJ2-7; D gene ambiguous. Trimming removed 0 bases at V and 3 bases at J, with 12 bases between. Germline V gene data show CDR1 as MNHEY and CDR2 as SVGEGT. This CDR3 is built from 15 residues. CDR3 sequence reads: CASSYSGAKNYEQYF. The CDR3 DNA reads as TGTGCCAGCAGTTACTCTGGAGCCAAAAACTACGAGCAGTACTTC.

The chain employs TRBV11-2 and TRBJ2-3; D is ambiguous. V shed 0 bases and J shed 4 bases, with 8 bases lying between them. The germline V gene encodes CDR1 SGHAT and CDR2 FQNNGV. This CDR3 has 14 amino acids. The CDR3 here is CASSLDKPADTQYF. The CDR3 nucleotides read TGTGCCAGCAGCTTAGACAAGCCGGCAGATACGCAGTATTTT. Variable domain in full (rest from reference TRBV11-2 and TRBJ2-3): EAGVAQSPRYKIIEKRQSVAFWCNPISGHATLYWYQQILGQGPKLLIQFQNNGVVDDSQLPKDRFSAERLKGVDSTLKIQPAKLEDSAVYLCASSLDKPADTQYFGPGTRLTVL.

The chain carries TRBV28 and TRBJ1-5; D is uncertain. With 5 bases removed from V and 0 bases from J, the gap between germline ends came to 8 bases. Germline V gene sequence: CDR1 MDHEN, CDR2 SYDVKM. The CDR3 spans 14 residues. The CDR3 DNA follows: TGTGCCAGCAGTCGCGTTCCTAGCAATCAGCCCCAGCATTTT. This codes for CASSRVPSNQPQHF.

As for this clone: Additional DNA sequences in this sample encode the identical CDR3. The chain couples TRBV28 to TRBJ1-5, with TRBD1 identical over 9 bases. This CDR3 comprises 14 residues. Losses at the gene ends were 3 bases for V and 4 bases for J; bases not matched to a gene: 1. Germline V gene data show CDR1 as MDHEN and CDR2 as SYDVKM. DNA of the CDR3: TGTGCCAGCAGTTTCGGACAGGGGAATCAGCCCCAGCATTTT. As protein: CASSFGQGNQPQHF. Using reference TRBV28 and TRBJ1-5 for the parts outside the CDR3, the full variable domain is DVKVTQSSRYLVKRTGEKVFLECVQDMDHENMFWYRQDPGLGLRLIYFSYDVKMKEKGDIPEGYSVSREKKERFSLILESASTNQTSMYLCASSFGQGNQPQHFGDGTRLSIL.

The chain uses TRBV7-2 and TRBJ1-4; 7 nucleotides agree with TRBD1. Germline V gene data show CDR1 as SGHTA and CDR2 as FQGNSA. V dropped 1 base and J dropped 5; count of bases not matched to a gene: 7. This CDR3 region has 16 residues. The chain's CDR3 is CASSLVVGQRNEKLFF. CDR3 DNA sequence: TGTGCCAGCAGCTTAGTGGTGGGACAGAGGAATGAAAAACTGTTTTTT.

J is TRBJ2-3 and V is TRBV28; 8 nucleotides agree with TRBD1. This CDR3 comprises 14 residues. V lost 3 bases and J lost 5; bases outside the gene matches: 4. Looked up from germline, CDR1 is MDHEN and CDR2 is SYDVKM. The CDR3 DNA sequence: TGTGCCAGCAGTTTGCGACAGGGGATAGATACGCAGTATTTT. Amino acid sequence: CASSLRQGIDTQYF.

The sample holds a few counts of this clone. This chain links TRBV2 with TRBJ2-5; 7 bases are shared with TRBD1. V gave up 6 bases and J gave up 5 bases; unmatched junction bases: 6. This CDR3 has 13 residues. Looked up from germline, CDR1 is SNHLY and CDR2 is FYNNEI. The chain's CDR3 is CASRTGVLETQYF. The CDR3 bases are TGTGCCAGCAGAACAGGGGTCCTGGAGACCCAGTACTTC.

CDR3 sequence (DNA): TGTGCCAGCAGCCATAGAGGGAGCTCCGGTTTCGAGACCCAGTACTTC. Amino acid sequence: CASSHRGSSGFETQYF. The chain has TRBV3-1 (or the pseudogene TRBV3-2) and TRBJ2-5; D perhaps matches TRBD2 (5 bases). The V gene lost 3 bases and the J gene lost 5 bases, with 19 bases spanning the gap. Germline CDR1 and CDR2: LGHDT and YNNKEL (reference sequence). This CDR3 region has 16 residues.

V gene TRBV15 combines with J gene TRBJ2-7, with D possibly being TRBD2 (5 bases). Germline assignment: CDR1 LNHNV and CDR2 YYDKDF (reference sequence). With 1 base removed from V and 0 bases from J, the gap between germline ends came to 16 bases. The CDR3 is 17 residues long. The CDR3 is CATSRVGNGKFSYEQYF. The CDR3 DNA follows: TGTGCCACCAGCAGAGTAGGGAACGGGAAATTCTCCTACGAGCAGTACTTC.

The CDR3 DNA reads TGTGCCAGTAGCCTCAGGGGTACCGGTGAAAAACTGTTTTTT. Protein product: CASSLRGTGEKLFF. The chain joins TRBV19 to TRBJ1-4; possible D gene TRBD1, 6 bases. Trimming removed 6 bases at V and 7 bases at J, with 15 bases between. From germline, CDR1 is LNHDA and CDR2 SQIVND (reference sequence). The CDR3 extends over 14 amino acids.

V usage is TRBV4-1 and J usage is TRBJ2-7, with D perhaps matching TRBD2 (5 bases). Per the germline V gene, CDR1 is MGHRA and CDR2 is YSYEKL. This CDR3 has 16 residues. Trimming left V 4 bases short and J 4 bases short, with 20 bases between. CDR3 in amino acids: CASSPPLVREKYEQYF. CDR3 DNA: TGCGCCAGCAGCCCGCCCTTGGTGAGGGAGAAGTACGAGCAGTACTTC.

The chain is built from TRBV27 and TRBJ1-6, with 7 bases fitting TRBD1. Germline V lookup: CDR1 MNHEY, CDR2 SMNVEV (reference sequence). The CDR3 is 14 residues long. V dropped 4 bases and J dropped 7; count of bases not matched to a gene: 4. CDR3 sequence (DNA): TGTGCCAGCAGTTGGGGACAGAAAAATTCACCCCTCCACTTT. This encodes CASSWGQKNSPLHF.

This rearrangement joins TRBV6-5 to TRBJ1-6, with a tentative D call TRBD1 (5 bases). CDR3 size: 15 residues. Trimming cost V 5 bases and J 4 bases, with 12 bases left between them. Germline CDR1 MNHEY, CDR2 SVGAGI. The CDR3 here is CASSQLDSYNSPLHF. The CDR3 DNA follows: TGTGCCAGCAGTCAATTAGACAGTTATAATTCACCCCTCCACTTT.

The chain uses TRBV5-4 and TRBJ1-6; 7 nucleotides match TRBD1. The CDR3 loop spans 13 amino acids. Germline values: CDR1 SGHNT, CDR2 YYREEE (reference sequence). V was clipped by 2 bases and J by 8 bases; unmatched bases: 1. The DNA for the CDR3 is TGTGCCAGCAGCTTCCAGGGGGATTCACCCCTCCACTTT. The encoded protein is CASSFQGDSPLHF.

The gene calls are TRBV19 and TRBJ2-3; 7 positions match TRBD2. The germline V gene encodes CDR1 LNHDA and CDR2 SQIVND (reference sequence). CDR3 length: 14 amino acids. The ends lost 3 bases at V and 3 bases at J; junction bases unmatched: 3. The CDR3 here is CASSIGGKTDTQYF. CDR3 DNA sequence: TGTGCCAGTAGTATCGGGGGGAAAACAGATACGCAGTATTTT.

In this sample, this clone turned up a few times. J is TRBJ1-4 and V is TRBV6-4, with 10 bases fitting TRBD1. The CDR3 loop spans 15 amino acids. Germline V CDR1 and CDR2: MRHNA, SNTAGT. V shed 4 bases and J 5 bases; nucleotides not matched to a gene: 4. CDR3 in amino acids: CASSAGTGDNEKLFF. The CDR3 DNA reads TGTGCCAGCAGTGCCGGGACAGGGGACAATGAAAAACTGTTTTTT.

J is TRBJ2-1 and V is TRBV10-3; 9 nucleotides match TRBD2. The germline V gene has CDR1 ENHRY and CDR2 SYGVKD. The CDR3 loop spans 17 amino acids. J lost 4 bases, V lost 6 bases, and 13 bases had no gene match. The DNA of the CDR3 is TGTGCCATCAGCTCCCTGCGGAAGCGGGGGGAGTACAATGAGCAGTTCTTC. This encodes CAISSLRKRGEYNEQFF.